This T cell receptor beta chain was found in a study of CD8 T cells in Susac syndrome. Study-wide background: The Susac syndrome patients were therapy-naive, on corticosteroids, or on intravenous immunoglobulin alone at blood draw. Study-level points and caveats: The study recognized that the number of individuals in its TCR sequencing and HLA analysis was relatively small.

CDR1 and CDR2 from the germline V gene are GTSNPN and SVGIG (reference sequence). Trimming stripped 2 bases from V and 3 bases from J, with 16 bases between. The CDR3 sequence is 16 residues long. Each Susac syndrome patient had definite or probable disease by recently defined criteria. RNA totalling about 0.45 to 1 ug underwent reverse transcription with random hexamers. immunoSEQ multiplex PCR amplified TCR beta CDR3 across 54 Vbeta, 13 Jbeta. TCRdb redid the calling of the immunoSEQ multiplex PCR reads with MiXCR, one entry per CDR3 protein. The data contain 120,000 or so distinct CDR3 sequences, approximately 96% of them seen just once; the ten biggest clones take up 0.2% to 0.25%. A word on this clonotype: Its antigen remains unknown.

The sample taken for sequencing was CD8+ T cells from PBMCs. This chain joins TRBV30 and TRBJ2-2, with D perhaps matching TRBD1 (6 bases). This clonotype was obtained from a human donor with Susac syndrome. CDR3 nucleotide sequence: TGTGCCTGGAGTTCGCCGACACAGGGCGACACCGGGGAGCTGTTTTTT. Translation: CAWSSPTQGDTGELFF.